This T cell receptor (beta chain) emerged from a study of Graves' ophthalmopathy and Graves' hyperthyroidism. Germline CDR1 SNHLY, CDR2 FYNNEI. V was pared by 8 bases and J by 8 bases, with 11 bases of the junction left unmatched. The CDR3 has 13 residues. There are a few counts of this clonotype. Its matching antigen is unknown. RNA transcripts provided the template for amplifying TCR beta CDR3 regions. Amplification began with first-round RT-PCR using HTBI primers, then second-round multiplex PCR was performed. TCRdb re-called the multiplex PCR reads with MiXCR, one entry per CDR3 protein. This table has 650,000 to 900,000 distinct CDR3 sequences, roughly two fifths appearing once. Findings of the study overall: Clonotypes were expanded in thyroid at above 0.001 frequency, and most also appeared in blood.

An approximately 10 ml volume of fresh peripheral blood provided the PBMCs. The TCR comes from an adult man with Graves' ophthalmopathy. Sequencing used peripheral blood. V is TRBV2 and J is TRBJ1-2; 7 bases fit TRBD1. The CDR3 reads CASSPDRAHGYTF. DNA for the CDR3: TGTGCCAGCTCACCTGACAGGGCTCACGGCTACACCTTC.